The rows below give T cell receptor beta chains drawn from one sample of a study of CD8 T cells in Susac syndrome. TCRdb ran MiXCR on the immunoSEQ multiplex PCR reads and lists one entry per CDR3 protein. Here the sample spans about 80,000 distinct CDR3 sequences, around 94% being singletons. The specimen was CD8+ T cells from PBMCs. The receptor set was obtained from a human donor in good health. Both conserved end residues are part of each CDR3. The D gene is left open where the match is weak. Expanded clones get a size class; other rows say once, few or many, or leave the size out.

cdr3_aa: CASSWSGSTDTQYF
cdr3_nt: TGTGCCAGCAGCTGGAGCGGGAGCACAGATACGCAGTATTTT
d_call: .
j_call: TRBJ2-3
v_call: TRBV9
clone_size: .

cdr3_aa: CASSQKGITEAFF
cdr3_nt: TGCGCCAGCAGTCAAAAGGGTATCACTGAAGCTTTCTTT
d_call: .
j_call: TRBJ1-1
v_call: TRBV4-3
clone_size: .

cdr3_aa: CASSSLYDEQFF
cdr3_nt: TGTGCCAGCAGCTCACTATATGATGAGCAGTTCTTC
d_call: .
j_call: TRBJ2-1
v_call: TRBV7-6
clone_size: .

cdr3_aa: CASGLLRNEAFF
cdr3_nt: TGTGCCAGTGGGTTGCTGCGGAATGAAGCTTTCTTT
d_call: .
j_call: TRBJ1-1
v_call: TRBV19
clone_size: .

cdr3_aa: CASSPVGEQPQHF
cdr3_nt: TGTGCCAGCAGCCCGGTCGGGGAGCAGCCCCAGCATTTT
d_call: .
j_call: TRBJ1-5
v_call: TRBV5-6
clone_size: .

cdr3_aa: CASSLELASYSEQFF
cdr3_nt: TGTGCCAGCAGTTTAGAACTAGCTTCATACAGTGAGCAGTTCTTC
d_call: .
j_call: TRBJ2-1
v_call: TRBV28
clone_size: once

cdr3_aa: CASSVGSENQPQHF
cdr3_nt: TGTGCCAGCAGCGTAGGCTCAGAAAATCAGCCCCAGCATTTT
d_call: .
j_call: TRBJ1-5
v_call: TRBV9
clone_size: .

cdr3_aa: CASSLVEMLGDTQYF
cdr3_nt: TGTGCCAGCAGCTTGGTGGAGATGTTAGGAGATACGCAGTATTTT
d_call: .
j_call: TRBJ2-3
v_call: TRBV5-4
clone_size: .

cdr3_aa: CASRQAGPLTDTQYF
cdr3_nt: TGTGCCAGCAGGCAGGCAGGACCACTCACAGATACGCAGTATTTT
d_call: .
j_call: TRBJ2-3
v_call: TRBV27
clone_size: .

cdr3_aa: CASSRVGGDTQYF
cdr3_nt: TGCGCCAGCAGCCGGGTGGGAGGCGATACGCAGTATTTT
d_call: .
j_call: TRBJ2-3
v_call: TRBV4-1
clone_size: .